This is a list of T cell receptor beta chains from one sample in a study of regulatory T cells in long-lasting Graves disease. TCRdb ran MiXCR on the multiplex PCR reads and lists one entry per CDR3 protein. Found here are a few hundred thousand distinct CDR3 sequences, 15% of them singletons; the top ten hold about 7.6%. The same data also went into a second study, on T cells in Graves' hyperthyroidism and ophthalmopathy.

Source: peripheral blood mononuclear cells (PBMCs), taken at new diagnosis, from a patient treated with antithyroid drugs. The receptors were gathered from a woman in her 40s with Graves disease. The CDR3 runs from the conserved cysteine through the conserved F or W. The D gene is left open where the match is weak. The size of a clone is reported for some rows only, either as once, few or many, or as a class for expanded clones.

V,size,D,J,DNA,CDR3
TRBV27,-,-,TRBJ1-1,TGTGCCAGCAGTTCCTTGAGCACTAACACTGAAGCTTTCTTT,CASSSLSTNTEAFF
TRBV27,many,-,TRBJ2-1,TGTGCCAGCAGTTTAATCTCCGCGCCATACGCCAATGAGCAGTTCTTC,CASSLISAPYANEQFF
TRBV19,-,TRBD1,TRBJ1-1,TGTGCCAGTACCTCTATTCAGGACAGGGGGAACACTGAAGCTTTCTTT,CASTSIQDRGNTEAFF
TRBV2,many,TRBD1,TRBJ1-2,TGTGCCAGCAGTGCGGGACAGGGGGTCTATGGCTACACCTTC,CASSAGQGVYGYTF
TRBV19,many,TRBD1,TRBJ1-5,TGTGCCAGTACCTTGGCAGGGGGTTTTATGAAGCCCCAGCATTTT,CASTLAGGFMKPQHF
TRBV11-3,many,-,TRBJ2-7,TGTGCCAGCAGCTCCCGGGATCTAGACGACGAGCAGTACTTC,CASSSRDLDDEQYF
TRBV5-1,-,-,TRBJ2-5,TGCGCCAGCAGCTTCAGGGGGGGACCCCAAGAGACCCAGTACTTC,CASSFRGGPQETQYF
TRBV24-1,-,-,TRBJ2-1,TGTGCCACCAGTGATAACACGGGTTACAATGAGCAGTTCTTC,CATSDNTGYNEQFF
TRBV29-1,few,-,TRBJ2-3,TGCAGCGCTGACGGAAGCACAGATACGCAGTATTTT,CSADGSTDTQYF
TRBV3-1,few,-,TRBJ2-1,TGTGCCAGCAGCCAATTCCGGGGGAGCTCCTACAATGAGCAGTTCTTC,CASSQFRGSSYNEQFF
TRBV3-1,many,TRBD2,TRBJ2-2,TGTGCCAGCAGCCAAGGCGGGAGGAGATGGAACGGGGAGCTGTTTTTT,CASSQGGRRWNGELFF
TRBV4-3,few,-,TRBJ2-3,TGCGCCAGCAGCCAAGATTCGGAGATTCCCCCAGATACGCAGTATTTT,CASSQDSEIPPDTQYF
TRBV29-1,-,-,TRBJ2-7,TGCAGCGTTGAAACTTCTAGCTCCTACGAGCAGTACTTC,CSVETSSSYEQYF
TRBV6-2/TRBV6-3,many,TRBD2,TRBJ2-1,TGTGCCAGCAGTTTCCAACTAGCGGGGGTTGATCATGAGCAGTTCTTC,CASSFQLAGVDHEQFF
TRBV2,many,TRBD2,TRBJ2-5,TGTGCCAGCAGTGCAAGGGAGGGCGCCCAAGAGACCCAGTACTTC,CASSAREGAQETQYF
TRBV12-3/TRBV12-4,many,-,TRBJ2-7,TGTGCCAGCAGAGCGGCCAGGAGTCGCTCCTACGAGCAGTACTTC,CASRAARSRSYEQYF
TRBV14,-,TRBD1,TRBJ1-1,TGTGCCAGCAGCCAAGCAGGGACAGGGGATGGAGCTTTCTTT,CASSQAGTGDGAFF
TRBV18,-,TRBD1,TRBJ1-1,TGTGCCAGCTCACTACAGACAGGGTGGAACACTGAAGCTTTCTTT,CASSLQTGWNTEAFF
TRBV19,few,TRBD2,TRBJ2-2,TGTGCCAGTACCCCAAGGCTAGCGGGTACACTGAACACCGGGGAGCTGTTTTTT,CASTPRLAGTLNTGELFF
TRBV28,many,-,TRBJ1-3,TGTGCCAGCAGTTTAGGGGCTGCACCCTCTGGAAACACCATATATTTT,CASSLGAAPSGNTIYF
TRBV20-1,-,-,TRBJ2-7,TGCAGTGCTATTACAGGGGACGGGAGCTCCTACGAGCAGTACTTC,CSAITGDGSSYEQYF
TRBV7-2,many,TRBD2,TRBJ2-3,TGTGCCAGCAGCTTATCTAGCGGGGGTTACACAGATACGCAGTATTTT,CASSLSSGGYTDTQYF
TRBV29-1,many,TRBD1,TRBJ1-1,TGCAGCGCTGGGACAGGGCTGGGCACTGAAGCTTTCTTT,CSAGTGLGTEAFF
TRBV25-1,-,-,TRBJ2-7,TGTGCCAGCGAGGGGCCTCGCTCCTACGAGCAGTACTTC,CASEGPRSYEQYF
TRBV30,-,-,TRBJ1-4,TGTGCCTGGAGTGGGGGCAGGATTGCGAAACTGTTTTTT,CAWSGGRIAKLFF
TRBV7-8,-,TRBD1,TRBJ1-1,TGTGCCAGCAGCTTGACAGGGTCTGGCACTGAAGCTTTCTTT,CASSLTGSGTEAFF
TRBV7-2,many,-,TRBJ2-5,TGTGCCAGCAGCTCAGACAGGAAAGAGACCCAGTACTTC,CASSSDRKETQYF
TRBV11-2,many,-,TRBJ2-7,TGTGCCAGCAGCTCCCCCTCTAGCTCCTACGAGCAGTACTTC,CASSSPSSSYEQYF
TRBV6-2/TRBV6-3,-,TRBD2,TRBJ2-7,TGTGCCAGCAGTCGCCCGACTAGCGGGACCTACGAGCAGTACTTC,CASSRPTSGTYEQYF
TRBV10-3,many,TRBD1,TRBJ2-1,TGTGCCATCAGTCCGGGACAGCACAATGAGCAGTTCTTC,CAISPGQHNEQFF
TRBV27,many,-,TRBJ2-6,TGTGCCAGCAGTCCCAGAGGGAGCTCTGGGGCCAACGTCCTGACTTTC,CASSPRGSSGANVLTF
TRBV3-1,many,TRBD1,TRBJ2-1,TGTGCCAGCAGCCAAGCTGGTCGGACAGGGGGCACCCAGTTCTTC,CASSQAGRTGGTQFF
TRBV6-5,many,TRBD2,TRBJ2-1,TGTGCCAGCAGTTTATCCCCTAGCGGGAACAACAATGAGCAGTTCTTC,CASSLSPSGNNNEQFF
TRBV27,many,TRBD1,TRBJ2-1,TGTGCCAGCAGTTTCCTAGTGTCCCTAGGACAGGGAGAAGATGAGCAGTTCTTC,CASSFLVSLGQGEDEQFF
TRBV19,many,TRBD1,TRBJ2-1,TGTGCCAGTAGTATTTCAGGGGGATCCCCCAATGAGCAGTTCTTC,CASSISGGSPNEQFF
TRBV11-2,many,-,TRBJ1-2,TGTGCCAGCAGCTTAGAGGGGCACGGTAACGATGGCTACACCTTC,CASSLEGHGNDGYTF
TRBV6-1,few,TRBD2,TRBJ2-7,TGTGCCAGCCAACTAGCGGGCCCCCCAGATGAGCAGTACTTC,CASQLAGPPDEQYF
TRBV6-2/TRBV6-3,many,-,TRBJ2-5,TGTGCCAGCAGTGGCGTGAGAACGGATCGACAGCCCCAAGAGACCCAGTACTTC,CASSGVRTDRQPQETQYF
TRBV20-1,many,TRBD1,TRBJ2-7,TGCAGTGCTAGAGGACAGGGTCGCTCCTACGAGCAGTACTTC,CSARGQGRSYEQYF
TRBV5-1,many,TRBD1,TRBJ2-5,TGCGCCAGCAGCTTGGAGACAGGGGTTGTCGAGACCCAGTACTTC,CASSLETGVVETQYF